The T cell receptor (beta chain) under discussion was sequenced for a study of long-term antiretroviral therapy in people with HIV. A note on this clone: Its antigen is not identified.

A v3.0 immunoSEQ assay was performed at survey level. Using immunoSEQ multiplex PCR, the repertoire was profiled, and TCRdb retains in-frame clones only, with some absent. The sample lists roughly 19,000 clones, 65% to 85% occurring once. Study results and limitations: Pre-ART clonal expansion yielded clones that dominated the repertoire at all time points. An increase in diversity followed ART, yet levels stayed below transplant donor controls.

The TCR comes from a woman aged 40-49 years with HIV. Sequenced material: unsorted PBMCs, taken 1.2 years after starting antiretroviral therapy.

The CDR3 DNA sequence: TGTGCCAGTACCAGCGGGAGTGTTGGCAGCGAGCAGTACTTC. Its translation: CASTSGSVGSEQYF. This chain uses TRBV19 with TRBJ2-7; TRBD2 agrees at 8 bases. Trimming removed 7 bases from V and 6 bases from J; junction bases left unmatched: 11. Germline V lookup: CDR1 LNHDA, CDR2 SQIVND (reference sequence). This CDR3 contains 14 residues.